The T cell receptor (beta chain) under discussion was sequenced for a study of T cells after yellow fever vaccination. Across the study: The SMART-Seq v4 Ultra Low Input method served to prepare the low-cell-number fractions.

General observations from the study: The secondary response was weaker but peaked faster, day 5 versus 15. Post-booster reappearance was seen for most primary-vaccination clones (around 96% CD4, roughly 91% CD8).

Regarding this clonotype: The antigen is not known. At one boundary the junction diverges from the germline segment, which might be a read error.

Germline V gene data show CDR1 as DFQATT and CDR2 as SNEGSKA (reference sequence). The CDR3 runs to 14 residues. TCR cDNA, made by 5'RACE template switching, carried an added universal primer site and UMIs. TCRdb re-derived calls from the 5' RACE reads in MiXCR, one entry per CDR3 protein. Altogether under 300,000 distinct CDR3 sequences are present, approximately 13% being singletons, with the ten largest covering roughly 0.5%. The sample here was CD4+ T cells sorted from PBMCs, taken 45 days after the yellow fever booster vaccination. The gene calls are TRBV20-1 and TRBJ2-7, with 10 bases identical to TRBD1. The origin of this receptor is a man between 25 and 39 years old who received the YFV17D yellow fever vaccine. The CDR3: CSALGDRGSYEQNF. The CDR3 bases are TGCAGTGCTTTAGGGGACAGGGGTTCCTACGAGCAGAACTTC.